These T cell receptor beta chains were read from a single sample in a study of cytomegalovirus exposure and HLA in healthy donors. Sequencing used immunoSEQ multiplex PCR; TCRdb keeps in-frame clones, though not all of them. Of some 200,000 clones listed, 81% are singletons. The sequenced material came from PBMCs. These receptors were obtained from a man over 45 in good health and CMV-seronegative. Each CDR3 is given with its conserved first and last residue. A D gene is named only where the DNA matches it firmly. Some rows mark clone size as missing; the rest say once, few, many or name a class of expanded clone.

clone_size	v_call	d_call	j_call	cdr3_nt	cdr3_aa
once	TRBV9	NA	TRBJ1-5	TGTGCCAGCAGCGTAGATGGGAGGCTACAGGCGTGGGGTAGCAATCAGCCCCAGCATTTT	CASSVDGRLQAWGSNQPQHF
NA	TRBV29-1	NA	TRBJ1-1	TGCAGCGGGCCGGGACAACCGAACACTGAAGCTTTCTTT	CSGPGQPNTEAFF
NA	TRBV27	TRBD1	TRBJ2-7	TGTGCCAGCAGTCTCGGACAGGGTTGGCGCGAGCAGTACTTC	CASSLGQGWREQYF
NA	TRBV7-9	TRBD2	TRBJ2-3	TGTTCCAGCAGCCCTCGGACTAGTCCTGTGACAGATACGCAGTATTTT	CSSSPRTSPVTDTQYF
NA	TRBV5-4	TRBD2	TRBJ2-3	TGTGCCAGCAGCTTCCAGAGCGGGGGGGCCAGAGATACGCAGTATTTT	CASSFQSGGARDTQYF
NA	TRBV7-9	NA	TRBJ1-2	TGTGCCAGCAGCTTTAGGAACAGGGCGTACTATGGCTACACCTTC	CASSFRNRAYYGYTF
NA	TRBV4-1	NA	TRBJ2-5	TGCGCCAGCAGCCAGGGGAACGGGGGGCCTGAGACCCAGTACTTC	CASSQGNGGPETQYF
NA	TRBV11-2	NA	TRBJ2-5	TGTGCCAGCAGCTTGGTCCTCCTCGGTGAGACCCAGTACTTC	CASSLVLLGETQYF
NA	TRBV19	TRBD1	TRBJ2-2	TGTGCCAGTAGGGCAGGGGGCGTTGTCGGGGAGCTGTTTTTT	CASRAGGVVGELFF
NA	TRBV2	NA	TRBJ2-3	TGTGCCAGCGAGGTGGATACGCAGTATTTT	CASEVDTQYF
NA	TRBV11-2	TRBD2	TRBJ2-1	TGTGCCAGCAGCTTAGATCTAGCGGGGGTTTCGGAGCAGTTCTTC	CASSLDLAGVSEQFF
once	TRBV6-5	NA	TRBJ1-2	TGTGCCAGCGGGGGGGACCCCCTTGGCTACACCTTC	CASGGDPLGYTF
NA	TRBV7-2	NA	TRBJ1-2	TGTGCCAGCAGCCAGGACATCCCGGACTATGGCTACACCTTC	CASSQDIPDYGYTF